What follows describes a single TCR beta chain. The germline gene is not matched at one end of the junction; a read error may be the cause. This entry is derived from a study of blood T cell repertoires in COVID-19. On the study more broadly: The United States, Italy and Spain provided the acute and convalescent COVID-19 samples. In each case, the material was cDNA or gDNA derived from T cells, B-cell-depleted T cells, or PBMCs.

From germline, CDR1 is SSHAT and CDR2 FNYEAQ (reference sequence). The CDR3 totals 14 residues. Enrolled during active infection, Seattle patients were then followed longitudinally. Authors' analysis steps: For nucleated cells, counts were estimated from reference gene primer amplification. Data came from immunoSEQ multiplex PCR; TCRdb stores just in-frame clones and leaves some out. V and J calls plus clone size are reproduced from that table; the DNA served to infer D and trimming. Of 350,000 to 450,000 clones in the sample, 89% were seen once. What was sequenced was peripheral blood. The chain carries TRBV7-7 and TRBJ1-1; D may be TRBD1 (5 bases). This TCR was recovered from a woman in her forties with COVID-19, enrolled during active disease. The CDR3 DNA follows: TGTGCTAGCAGCTTATTAGGGGCCAACACTGAAGCTTTCTTT. Translated, it gives CASSLLGANTEAFF.